This record covers a single TCR beta chain. Its antigen is not known. RNA extraction was followed by reverse transcription into cDNA, which acted as the sequencing template. Method: immunoSEQ multiplex PCR; TCRdb's copy keeps in-frame clones and lacks some. This table has 95,000 to 110,000 clones, around 60% appearing once. V lost 8 bases to trimming and J lost 2 bases; unmatched junction nucleotides: 7. Germline-derived CDR1 and CDR2 are LNHDA and SQIVND (reference sequence). This CDR3 has 14 amino acids. The entry originates in a study of CD8+ T cells in alopecia areata. Whole-study results and caveats: An increase in clonality over normal scalp was evident in lesional scalp, especially alopecia totalis/universalis. Scalp sample sequencing also detects resident alphabeta T cells of normal skin. Clarity of TCR sharing across patients fell short of that in mice, possibly HLA-related.

The specimen sequenced was CD4+ T cells sorted from blood. The TCR was taken from a human donor in good health. V usage is TRBV19 and J usage is TRBJ2-3; 7 bases match TRBD2. CDR3 residues: CASWGGTTTDTQYF. CDR3 in DNA: TGTGCCAGTTGGGGGGGGACGACCACAGATACGCAGTATTTT.